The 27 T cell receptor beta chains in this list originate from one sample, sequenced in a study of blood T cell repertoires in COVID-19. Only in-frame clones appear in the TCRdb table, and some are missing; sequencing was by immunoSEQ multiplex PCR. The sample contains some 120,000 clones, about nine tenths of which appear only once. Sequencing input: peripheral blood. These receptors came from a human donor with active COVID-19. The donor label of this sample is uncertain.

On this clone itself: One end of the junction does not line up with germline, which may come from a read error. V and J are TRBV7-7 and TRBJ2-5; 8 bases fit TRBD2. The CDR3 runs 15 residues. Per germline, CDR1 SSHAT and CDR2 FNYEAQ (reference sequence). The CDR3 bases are TGTGCTAGCAGCCAGACGCGGGGGGACCAAGAGACCCAGTACTTC. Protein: CASSQTRGDQETQYF.

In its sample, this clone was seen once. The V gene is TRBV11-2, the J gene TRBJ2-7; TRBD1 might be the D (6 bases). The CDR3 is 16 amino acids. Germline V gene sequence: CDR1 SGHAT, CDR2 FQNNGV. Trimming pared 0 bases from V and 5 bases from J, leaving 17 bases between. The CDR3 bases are TGTGCCAGCAGCTTAGACACAGGGACGATAGGTAACGAGCAGTACTTC. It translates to CASSLDTGTIGNEQYF.

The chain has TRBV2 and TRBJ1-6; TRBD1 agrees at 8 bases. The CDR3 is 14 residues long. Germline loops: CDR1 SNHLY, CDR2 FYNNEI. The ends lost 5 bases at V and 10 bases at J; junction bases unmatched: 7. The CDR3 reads CASSSGTGQSPLHF. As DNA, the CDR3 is TGTGCCAGCAGTTCCGGGACAGGACAGTCACCCCTCCACTTT.

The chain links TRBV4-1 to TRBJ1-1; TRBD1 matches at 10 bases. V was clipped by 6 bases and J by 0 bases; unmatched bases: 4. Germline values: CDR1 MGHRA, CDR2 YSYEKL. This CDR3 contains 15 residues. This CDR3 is CASRPTGGMNTEAFF. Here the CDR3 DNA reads TGCGCCAGCAGACCGACAGGGGGCATGAACACTGAAGCTTTCTTT.

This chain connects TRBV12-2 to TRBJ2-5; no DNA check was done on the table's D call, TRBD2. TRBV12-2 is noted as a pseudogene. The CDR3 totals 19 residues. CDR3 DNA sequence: TGTGCAAGTCGCTTAGCGACGGGGCTTAGCGGGGAGGAACAAGAGACCCAGTACTTC. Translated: CASRLATGLSGEEQETQYF.

The DNA for the CDR3 is TGTGCCTGGTCCAATGGCGGGGGCTACGAGCAGTACTTC. It yields the protein CAWSNGGGYEQYF. This rearrangement joins TRBV30 to TRBJ2-7; 7 nucleotides agree with TRBD2. Germline CDR1 GTSNPN, CDR2 SVGIG (reference sequence). This CDR3 has 13 residues. With 5 bases clipped from V and 3 bases from J, the junction kept 7 bases outside the gene matches.

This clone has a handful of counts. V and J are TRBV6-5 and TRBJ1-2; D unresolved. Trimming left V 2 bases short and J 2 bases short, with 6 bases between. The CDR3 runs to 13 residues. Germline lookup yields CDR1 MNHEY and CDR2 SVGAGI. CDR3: CASSYGRNYGYTF. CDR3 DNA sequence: TGTGCCAGCAGTTACGGCAGGAACTATGGCTACACCTTC.

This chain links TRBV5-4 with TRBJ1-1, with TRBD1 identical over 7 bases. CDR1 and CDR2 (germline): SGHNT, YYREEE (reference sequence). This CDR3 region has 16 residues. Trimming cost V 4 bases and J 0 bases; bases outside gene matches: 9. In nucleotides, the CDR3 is TGTGCCAGCAGCCCGGGGGACAGCAGTTTGAACACTGAAGCTTTCTTT. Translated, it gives CASSPGDSSLNTEAFF.

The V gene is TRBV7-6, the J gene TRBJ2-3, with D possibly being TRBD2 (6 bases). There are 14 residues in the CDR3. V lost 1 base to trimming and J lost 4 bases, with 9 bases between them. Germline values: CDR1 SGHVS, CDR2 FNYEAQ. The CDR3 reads CASSLGGAADTQYF. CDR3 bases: TGTGCCAGCAGCTTAGGCGGGGCCGCAGATACGCAGTATTTT.

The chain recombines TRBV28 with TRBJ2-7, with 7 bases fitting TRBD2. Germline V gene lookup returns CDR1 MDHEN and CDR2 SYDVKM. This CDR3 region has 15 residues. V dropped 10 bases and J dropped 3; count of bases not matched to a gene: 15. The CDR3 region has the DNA TGTGCCACCGTCCCAGGGAGCGGGGCCCGCTACGAGCAGTACTTC. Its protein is CATVPGSGARYEQYF.

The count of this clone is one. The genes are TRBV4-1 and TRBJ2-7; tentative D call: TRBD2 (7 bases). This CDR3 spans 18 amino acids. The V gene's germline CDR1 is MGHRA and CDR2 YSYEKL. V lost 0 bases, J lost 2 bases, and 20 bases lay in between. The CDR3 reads CASSQEGGQGRGPYEQYF. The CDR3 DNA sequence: TGCGCCAGCAGCCAAGAAGGGGGGCAGGGGAGGGGACCCTACGAGCAGTACTTC.

For the CDR3, the DNA is TGTGCCAGCAGCTCCTACCGGGACAGGGGGCTCAGGGGGTTCTTC. As protein: CASSSYRDRGLRGFF. V usage is TRBV5-6 and J usage is TRBJ2-1; TRBD1 aligns across 12 bases. V lost 3 bases, J lost 15 bases, and 13 bases stayed unmatched. This CDR3 region has 15 residues. Germline CDR1 and CDR2: SGHDT and YYEEEE. Based on the CDR3 plus reference TRBV5-6 and TRBJ2-1, the full variable domain is DAGVTQSPTHLIKTRGQQVTLRCSPKSGHDTVSWYQQALGQGPQFIFQYYEEEERQRGNFPDRFSGHQFPNYSSELNVNALLLGDSALYLCASSSYRDRGLRGFFGPGTRLTVL.

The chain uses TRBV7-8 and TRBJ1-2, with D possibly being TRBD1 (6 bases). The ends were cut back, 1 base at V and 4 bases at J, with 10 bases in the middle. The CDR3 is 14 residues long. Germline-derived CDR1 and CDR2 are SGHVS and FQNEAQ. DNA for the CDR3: TGTGCCAGCAGCTTAGTACAGGGCGGCTATGGCTACACCTTC. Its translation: CASSLVQGGYGYTF.

In nucleotides, the CDR3 is TGTGCCAGCACCCAAAACACTGAAGCTTTCTTT. This sequence encodes CASTQNTEAFF. V and J are TRBV28 and TRBJ1-1; no clear D. Deletions cut 7 bases from V and 2 bases from J, with 5 bases between. Looked up from germline, CDR1 is MDHEN and CDR2 is SYDVKM. CDR3 length: 11 amino acids.

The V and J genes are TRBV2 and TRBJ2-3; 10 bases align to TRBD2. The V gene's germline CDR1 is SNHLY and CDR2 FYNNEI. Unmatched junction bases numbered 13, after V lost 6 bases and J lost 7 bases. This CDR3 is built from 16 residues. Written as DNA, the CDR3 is TGTGCCAGCAGACCCGGGACTAGCGAAGGTCGGCATACGCAGTATTTT. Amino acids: CASRPGTSEGRHTQYF.

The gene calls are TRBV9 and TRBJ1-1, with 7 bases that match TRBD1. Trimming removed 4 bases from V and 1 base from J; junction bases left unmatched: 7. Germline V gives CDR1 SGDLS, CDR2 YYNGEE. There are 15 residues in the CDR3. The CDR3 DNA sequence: TGTGCCAGCAGCCCAGGGGGGCAGGAGAACACTGAAGCTTTCTTT. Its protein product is CASSPGGQENTEAFF.

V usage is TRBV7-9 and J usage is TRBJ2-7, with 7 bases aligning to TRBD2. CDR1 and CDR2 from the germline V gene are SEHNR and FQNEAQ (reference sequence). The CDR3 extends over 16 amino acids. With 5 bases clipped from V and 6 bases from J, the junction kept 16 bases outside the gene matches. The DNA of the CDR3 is TGTGCCAGCAGCCACCTGCGGGGCGGGAGCCCTTCCGAGCAGTACTTC. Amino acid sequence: CASSHLRGGSPSEQYF.

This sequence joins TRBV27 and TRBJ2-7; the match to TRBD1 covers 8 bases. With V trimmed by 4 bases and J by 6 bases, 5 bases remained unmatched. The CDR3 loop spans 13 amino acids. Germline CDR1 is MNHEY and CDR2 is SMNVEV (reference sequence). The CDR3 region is CASSSIGTGEQYF. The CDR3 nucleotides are TGTGCCAGCAGTTCTATCGGGACAGGCGAGCAGTACTTC.

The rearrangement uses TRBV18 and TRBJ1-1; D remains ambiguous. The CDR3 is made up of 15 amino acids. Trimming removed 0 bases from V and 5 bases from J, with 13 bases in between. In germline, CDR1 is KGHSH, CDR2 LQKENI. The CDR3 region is CASSPPLGVGTEAFF. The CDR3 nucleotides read TGTGCCAGCTCACCACCGTTAGGAGTGGGTACTGAAGCTTTCTTT.

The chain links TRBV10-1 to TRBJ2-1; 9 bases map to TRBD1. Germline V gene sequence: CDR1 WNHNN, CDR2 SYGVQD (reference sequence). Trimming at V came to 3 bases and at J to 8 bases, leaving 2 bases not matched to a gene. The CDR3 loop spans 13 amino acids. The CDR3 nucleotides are TGCGCCAGCAGTGAAACAGGGGGCGATGAGCAGTTCTTC. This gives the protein CASSETGGDEQFF.

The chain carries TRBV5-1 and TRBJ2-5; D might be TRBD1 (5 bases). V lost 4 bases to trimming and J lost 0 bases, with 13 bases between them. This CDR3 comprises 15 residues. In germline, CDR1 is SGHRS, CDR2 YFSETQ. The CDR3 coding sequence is TGCGCCAGCAGCAGGTCAGGGTCGTACCAAGAGACCCAGTACTTC. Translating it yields CASSRSGSYQETQYF. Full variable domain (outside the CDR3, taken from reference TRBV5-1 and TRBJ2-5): KAGVTQTPRYLIKTRGQQVTLSCSPISGHRSVSWYQQTPGQGLQFLFEYFSETQRNKGNFPGRFSGRQFSNSRSEMNVSTLELGDSALYLCASSRSGSYQETQYFGPGTRLLVL.

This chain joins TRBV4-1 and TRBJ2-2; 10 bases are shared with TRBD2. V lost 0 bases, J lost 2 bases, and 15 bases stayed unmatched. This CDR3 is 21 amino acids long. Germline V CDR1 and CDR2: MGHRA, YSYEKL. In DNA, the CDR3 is TGCGCCAGCAGCCAAGATCTCGTTCGGGCTAGCGGGGGACCTAACACCGGGGAGCTGTTTTTT. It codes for CASSQDLVRASGGPNTGELFF.

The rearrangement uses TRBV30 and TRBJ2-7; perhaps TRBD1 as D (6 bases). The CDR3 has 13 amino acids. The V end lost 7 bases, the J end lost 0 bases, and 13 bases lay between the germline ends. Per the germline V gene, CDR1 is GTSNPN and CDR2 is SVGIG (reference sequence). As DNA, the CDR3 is TGTGCCTTCGACAGGATCACCTCCTACGAGCAGTACTTC. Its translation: CAFDRITSYEQYF.

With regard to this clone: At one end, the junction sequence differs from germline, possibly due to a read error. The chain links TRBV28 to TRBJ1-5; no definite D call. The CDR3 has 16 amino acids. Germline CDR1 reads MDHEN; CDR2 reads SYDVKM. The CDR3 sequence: CASRKSGSRSNRPQHF. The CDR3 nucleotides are TGTGCCAGCAGAAAATCAGGCTCTCGAAGCAATCGGCCCCAGCATTTT. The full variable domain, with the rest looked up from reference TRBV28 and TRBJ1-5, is DVKVTQSSRYLVKRTGEKVFLECVQDMDHENMFWYRQDPGLGLRLIYFSYDVKMKEKGDIPEGYSVSREKKERFSLILESASTNQTSMYLCASRKSGSRSNRPQHFGDGTRLSIL.

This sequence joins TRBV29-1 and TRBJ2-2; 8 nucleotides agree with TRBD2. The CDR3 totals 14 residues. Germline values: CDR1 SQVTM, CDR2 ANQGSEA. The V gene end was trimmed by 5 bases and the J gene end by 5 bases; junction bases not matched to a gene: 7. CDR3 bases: TGCAGCGTTCATAAGCGGGGGTTTACCGGGGAGCTGTTTTTT. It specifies CSVHKRGFTGELFF.

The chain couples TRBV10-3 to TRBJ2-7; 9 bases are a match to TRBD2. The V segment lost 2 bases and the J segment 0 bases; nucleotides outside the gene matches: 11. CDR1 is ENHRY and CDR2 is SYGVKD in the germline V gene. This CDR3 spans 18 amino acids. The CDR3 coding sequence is TGTGCCATCAGTGAGGGAGGTAGCGGGGGCCAAAGCTCCTACGAGCAGTACTTC. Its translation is CAISEGGSGGQSSYEQYF.

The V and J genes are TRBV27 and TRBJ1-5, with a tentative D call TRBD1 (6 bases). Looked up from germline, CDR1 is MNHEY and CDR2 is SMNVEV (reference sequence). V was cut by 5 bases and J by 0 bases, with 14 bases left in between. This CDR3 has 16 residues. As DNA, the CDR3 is TGTGCCAGCAGTCTCTCAGGGGCCTATAGCAATCAGCCCCAGCATTTT. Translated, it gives CASSLSGAYSNQPQHF.